This T cell receptor beta chain stems from a study of blood T cell repertoires in COVID-19. Study background: COVID-19 samples, acute and convalescent, were from the United States, Italy and Spain. T cells, B-cell-depleted T cells, or PBMCs provided the cDNA or gDNA that served as material.

The CDR3 consists of 16 residues. Per the germline V gene, CDR1 is SEHNR and CDR2 is FQNEAQ (reference sequence). Trimming took 5 bases from V and 2 from J, leaving 17 bases between them. Source study methods: Researchers report that nucleated cell counts were estimated from reference gene primer amplification. Only in-frame clones appear in the TCRdb table, and some are missing; sequencing was by immunoSEQ multiplex PCR. V and J calls and clone size come straight from that table; D and trimming were deduced from the DNA. The sample consists of tens of thousands of clones, over 80% of them appearing once.

Sequencing was carried out using peripheral blood. The sequence came from a man aged 35-49 years with COVID-19, enrolled during active disease. The rearrangement links TRBV7-9 to TRBJ2-3; D remains unclear. The CDR3 here is CASSPPPIRYTDTQYF. CDR3 nucleotides: TGTGCCAGCAGCCCCCCTCCAATCCGGTACACAGATACGCAGTATTTT.